These 17 T cell receptor beta chains were all obtained from the same sample, sequenced in a study of control samples from healthy donors and cancer patients (dated by TCRdb to the early 2020s). Libraries came from the immunoSEQ multiplex PCR assay. What TCRdb holds here is the immuneACCESS table cut down to in-frame rearrangements. Part of the clones is not present; checked against another copy, under half of the missing clones reflect an unresolved V gene, and the others are unexplained. For this sample the table gives about 160,000 clones, of which approximately 94% were detected only once. In total, the top ten clones hold 8.5% of the sample. The sequencing sample was made of blood. The receptors originated from a woman in her thirties or forties in good health.

This chain joins TRBV7-6 and TRBJ1-2; maybe TRBD1 (5 bases). Trimming shortened V by 0 bases and J by 4 bases, and 21 bases separated the two germline ends. Germline V gene lookup returns CDR1 SGHVS and CDR2 FNYEAQ. This CDR3 contains 18 residues. The CDR3 coding sequence is TGTGCCAGCAGCTTAGCCCCCCAGGCAGGGAGGGAATCCTATGGCTACACCTTC. Protein: CASSLAPQAGRESYGYTF.

The chain employs TRBV7-9 and TRBJ2-6, with D possibly matching TRBD2 (5 bases). CDR1 SEHNR and CDR2 FQNEAQ come from the germline V gene (reference sequence). Trimming removed 4 bases at V and 0 bases at J, with 16 bases between. CDR3 size: 18 residues. CDR3 region: CASSWTSGGGSGANVLTF. CDR3 in DNA: TGTGCCAGCAGCTGGACCTCCGGAGGAGGCTCTGGGGCCAACGTCCTGACTTTC.

The chain is built from TRBV13 and TRBJ1-1; 7 positions agree with TRBD1. CDR1 is PRHDT, CDR2 FYEKMQ, per germline (reference sequence). The trim removed 5 bases at V and 0 bases at J, leaving 6 bases unmatched. The CDR3 runs 15 residues. The CDR3 bases are TGTGCCAGCAGCGTCACAGGGGACATGAACACTGAAGCTTTCTTT. Amino acids: CASSVTGDMNTEAFF.

The sample holds a few counts of this clone. This rearrangement joins TRBV7-9 to TRBJ1-6; maybe TRBD1 (5 bases). Per the germline V gene, CDR1 is SEHNR and CDR2 is FQNEAQ (reference sequence). This CDR3 comprises 16 residues. The V end was cut by 7 bases, the J end by 8 bases, with 21 bases between. CDR3 bases: TGTGCCAGCACCCATAGAGGGCAGGGCTTCTATTCACCCCTCCACTTT. The encoded protein is CASTHRGQGFYSPLHF.

V and J are TRBV20-1 and TRBJ2-3; D not resolved. Germline values: CDR1 DFQATT, CDR2 SNEGSKA (reference sequence). V lost 5 bases and J lost 6, with 9 bases in between. The CDR3 covers 11 residues. The CDR3 DNA follows: TGCAGTGCTTCCGCACCGGATACGCAGTATTTT. Amino acid sequence: CSASAPDTQYF.

The chain combines TRBV18 with TRBJ1-5, with 10 bases matching TRBD1. The CDR3 sequence is 14 residues long. V lost 6 bases, J lost 7 bases, and 6 bases stayed unmatched. Germline V gene lookup returns CDR1 KGHSH and CDR2 LQKENI. In DNA form, the CDR3 reads TGTGCCAGCTCCCGACAGGGGGCAGGACAGCCCCAGCATTTT. It translates to CASSRQGAGQPQHF.

This rearrangement joins TRBV19 to TRBJ2-7, with D perhaps being TRBD1 or TRBD2 (5 bases each). V was trimmed by 5 bases and J by 3 bases, leaving 11 bases between them. This CDR3 contains 13 residues. Germline V gene data show CDR1 as LNHDA and CDR2 as SQIVND (reference sequence). The CDR3 DNA follows: TGTGCCAGTAGTCCTAGTGGGGGCTACGAGCAGTACTTC. Translating gives CASSPSGGYEQYF. Together with reference TRBV19 and TRBJ2-7, the CDR3 gives the full variable domain: DGGITQSPKYLFRKEGQNVTLSCEQNLNHDAMYWYRQDPGQGLRLIYYSQIVNDFQKGDIAEGYSVSREKKESFPLTVTSAQKNPTAFYLCASSPSGGYEQYFGPGTRLTVT.

CDR3 region: CASTSDGSYEQYF. DNA of the CDR3: TGTGCCAGTACATCGGACGGATCCTACGAGCAGTACTTC. The chain uses TRBV19 and TRBJ2-7, with D hard to call. This CDR3 region has 13 residues. The germline V and J ends were trimmed by 7 bases and 1 base, with 11 bases remaining between them. Germline V gene sequence: CDR1 LNHDA, CDR2 SQIVND (reference sequence).

The CDR3 here is CASSSRQGGSPFF. CDR3 sequence (DNA): TGTGCCAGCAGTTCTCGACAGGGGGGATCGCCGTTCTTC. V is TRBV2 and J is TRBJ2-1; the match to TRBD1 covers 9 bases. V lost 5 bases to trimming and J lost 15 bases; unmatched junction nucleotides: 11. CDR1 is SNHLY and CDR2 is FYNNEI in the germline V gene. This CDR3 has 13 amino acids.

J is TRBJ1-5 and V is TRBV10-3; D is unclear. V gave up 6 bases and J gave up 1 base, with 4 bases separating them. This CDR3 contains 12 residues. CDR1 and CDR2 (germline): ENHRY, SYGVKD. The CDR3 DNA follows: TGTGCCATCAGCCCCAGCAATCAGCCCCAGCATTTT. Translated, it gives CAISPSNQPQHF.

V usage is TRBV2 and J usage is TRBJ2-5; weak D call: TRBD1 (5 bases). The length of the CDR3 is 15 residues. Germline V CDR1 and CDR2: SNHLY, FYNNEI. Trimming shortened V by 5 bases and J by 5 bases, and 18 bases separated the two germline ends. The chain's CDR3 is CASSLDSSSTETQYF. DNA for the CDR3: TGTGCCAGCAGTCTTGACAGCTCCTCGACGGAGACCCAGTACTTC.

This clone came up once. The chain carries TRBV5-1 and TRBJ1-3; no firm D call. Deletions cut 3 bases from V and 2 bases from J, with 9 bases between. CDR1 and CDR2 (germline): SGHRS, YFSETQ. CDR3 length equals 14 residues. For the CDR3, the DNA is TGCGCCAGCAGCTCCGGACGTACTGGAAACACCATATATTTT. Protein product: CASSSGRTGNTIYF.

CDR3 bases: TGCGCCAGCAGCTTTTCACAGGGCTCCTACGAGCAGTACTTC. As protein: CASSFSQGSYEQYF. The chain uses TRBV5-1 and TRBJ2-7, with a weak D call TRBD1 (6 bases). The CDR3 is 14 residues long. Between the trimmed V and J ends, which lost 2 bases and 0 bases, there was a span of 9 bases. Germline loops: CDR1 SGHRS, CDR2 YFSETQ.

This sequence joins TRBV9 and TRBJ1-2; no clear D gene. The CDR3 spans 14 residues. Germline V CDR1 and CDR2: SGDLS, YYNGEE. Trimming cost V 0 bases and J 2 bases, with 8 bases left between them. The CDR3 DNA sequence: TGTGCCAGCAGCGTAGTCGGCGGCAACTATGGCTACACCTTC. Translated, it gives CASSVVGGNYGYTF. Complete variable domain (other parts from reference TRBV9 and TRBJ1-2): DSGVTQTPKHLITATGQRVTLRCSPRSGDLSVYWYQQSLDQGLQFLIQYYNGEERAKGNILERFSAQQFPDLHSELNLSSLELGDSALYFCASSVVGGNYGYTFGSGTRLTVV.

The V call is TRBV19, the J call TRBJ2-7, with D perhaps assigned TRBD1 or TRBD2 (5 bases each). CDR1 and CDR2 (germline): LNHDA, SQIVND (reference sequence). The germline V and J ends were trimmed by 3 bases and 0 bases, with 12 bases remaining between them. This CDR3 comprises 15 residues. CDR3 region: CASSIGALSSYEQYF. In DNA, the CDR3 is TGTGCCAGTAGTATCGGGGCCCTGAGCTCCTACGAGCAGTACTTC.

This chain joins TRBV5-3 and TRBJ1-2; 11 nucleotides align to TRBD1. TRBV5-3 is placed among ORFs of uncertain function. Unmatched junction bases numbered 4, after V lost 6 bases and J lost 3 bases. The CDR3 length is 14 residues. The CDR3 sequence: CARTRDRGDYGYTF. CDR3 in DNA: TGTGCCAGAACCCGGGACAGGGGGGACTATGGCTACACCTTC.

V and J are TRBV24-1 and TRBJ2-3, with D perhaps TRBD2 (6 bases). V lost 5 bases and J 0 bases, leaving 8 bases between the germline ends. Per the germline V gene, CDR1 is KGHDR and CDR2 is SFDVKD. The CDR3 length is 14 residues. In DNA form, the CDR3 reads TGTGCCACCAGTGGCGGGATCAGCACAGATACGCAGTATTTT. Translation: CATSGGISTDTQYF.